A single sample gave rise to the 2 T cell receptor beta chains below, sequenced in a study of PD-L1 blockade in urothelial cancer. Time point indicated: peripheral blood 6 weeks after treatment start. Profiling relied on immunoSEQ multiplex PCR, and the TCRdb table lists in-frame clones only, not all of them. The sample consists of nearly 50,000 clones, roughly 84% of them appearing once. This specimen consisted of PBMCs, obtained around atezolizumab (anti-PD-L1) treatment. These receptors were collected from a man aged 45 to 65 with urothelial cancer.

The chain couples TRBV29-1 to TRBJ2-5; TRBD1 is a possible D gene (5 bases). The CDR3 loop spans 11 amino acids. Germline lookup yields CDR1 SQVTM and CDR2 ANQGSEA. Trimming stripped 8 bases from V and 5 bases from J, with 12 bases between. CDR3 in DNA: TGCAGCACGCGGACACACGAGACCCAGTACTTC. This translates into CSTRTHETQYF.

This clone was recorded many times. The chain joins TRBV7-9 to TRBJ1-4, with 9 nucleotides matching TRBD1. The CDR3 is 14 residues long. V dropped 3 bases and J dropped 7; count of bases not matched to a gene: 3. CDR1 SEHNR and CDR2 FQNEAQ come from the germline V gene (reference sequence). For the CDR3, the DNA is TGTGCCAGCAGCTTGTTGACAGGGGGTGAAAAACTGTTTTTT. As protein: CASSLLTGGEKLFF.